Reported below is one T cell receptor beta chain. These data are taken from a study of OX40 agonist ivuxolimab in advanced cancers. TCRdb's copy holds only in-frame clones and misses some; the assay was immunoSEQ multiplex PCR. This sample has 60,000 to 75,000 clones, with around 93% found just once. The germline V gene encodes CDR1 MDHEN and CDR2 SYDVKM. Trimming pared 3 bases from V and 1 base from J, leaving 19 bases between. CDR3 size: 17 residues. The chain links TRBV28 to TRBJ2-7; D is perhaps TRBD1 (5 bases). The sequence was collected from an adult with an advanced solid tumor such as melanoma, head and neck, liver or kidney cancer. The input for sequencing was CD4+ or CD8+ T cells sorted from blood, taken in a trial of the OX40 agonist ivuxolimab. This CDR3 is CASSFSTQGGDSYEQYF. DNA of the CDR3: TGTGCCAGCAGTTTCTCTACCCAGGGTGGGGATTCCTACGAGCAGTACTTC.